This TCR beta chain came from a study of blood T cell repertoires in COVID-19. For the study at large: Samples representing acute and convalescent COVID-19 were sourced from the United States, Italy and Spain. Sample material is recorded as cDNA or gDNA derived from T cells, B-cell-depleted T cells, or PBMCs.

Here immunoSEQ multiplex PCR was the method, and the copy in TCRdb shows in-frame clones only, minus some. Of about 130,000 clones listed, about 80% were seen once; the top ten hold 10% to 11%. Germline CDR1 DFQATT, CDR2 SNEGSKA (reference sequence). Trimming pared 3 bases from V and 7 bases from J, leaving 16 bases between. This CDR3 contains 14 residues. Sequenced material: peripheral blood. The receptor comes from a human donor in a cohort sampled during active COVID-19. The chain is built from TRBV20-1 and TRBJ2-1; D perhaps matches TRBD2 (6 bases). CDR3 DNA sequence: TGCAGTGCTAGTAGAGGGCTAGCGTTAAATGAGCAGTTCTTC. Translated, it gives CSASRGLALNEQFF.